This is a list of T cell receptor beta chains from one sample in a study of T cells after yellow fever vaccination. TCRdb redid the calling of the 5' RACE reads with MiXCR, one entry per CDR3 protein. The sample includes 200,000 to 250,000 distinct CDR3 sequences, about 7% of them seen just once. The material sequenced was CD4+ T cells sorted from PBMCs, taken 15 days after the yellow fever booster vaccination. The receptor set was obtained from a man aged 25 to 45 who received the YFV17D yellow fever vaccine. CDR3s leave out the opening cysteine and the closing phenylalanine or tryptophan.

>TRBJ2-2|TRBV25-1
ASSLAGAGETGELF
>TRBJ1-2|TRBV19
ASSPELEWGYT
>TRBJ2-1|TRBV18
ASSPRTGDANEQF
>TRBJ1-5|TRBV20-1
SAADRVSNQPQH
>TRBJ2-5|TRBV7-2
ASSEGTSPFQETQY
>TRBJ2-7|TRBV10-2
ASTRVVGEQY
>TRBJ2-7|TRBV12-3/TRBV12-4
ASSPRLAGGSYEQY
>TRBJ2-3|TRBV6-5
ASSYSARYTDTQY
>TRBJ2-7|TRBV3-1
ASSRTVSYEQY
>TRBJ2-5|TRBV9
ASSVSPGQGETQY
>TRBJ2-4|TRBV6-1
ASSGSDLAKNIQY
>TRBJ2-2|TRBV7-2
ASSPDGTTGELF
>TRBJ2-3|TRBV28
AIGTSGRDTDTQY
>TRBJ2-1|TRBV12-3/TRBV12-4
ASSPTGTTYNEQF
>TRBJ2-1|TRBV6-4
ASSLNSQAGKREEQF
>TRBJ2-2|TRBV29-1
SVAGPSGTNTGELF
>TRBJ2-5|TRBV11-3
ASSLGGLAGDGETQY
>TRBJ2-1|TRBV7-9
ASSSPGTRNEQF
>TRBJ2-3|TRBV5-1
ASSVASTDTQY
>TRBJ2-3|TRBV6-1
ASSQWDGTDTQY
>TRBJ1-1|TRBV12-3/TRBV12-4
ASSSFHRGLYHTEAF
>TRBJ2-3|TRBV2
ASWSPSTDTQY
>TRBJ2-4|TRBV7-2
ASSVAGVKNIQY
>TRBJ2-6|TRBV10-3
AISVERADGANVLT
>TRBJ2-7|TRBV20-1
SARTMGQHREQY
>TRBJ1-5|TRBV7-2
ASSLKGDQPQH
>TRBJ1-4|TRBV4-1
ASSQGTGGGEKLF
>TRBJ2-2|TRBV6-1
ASRIRISTGELF
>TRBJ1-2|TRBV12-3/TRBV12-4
ASRETNYGYT
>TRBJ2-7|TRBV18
ASSPRTDTYEQY
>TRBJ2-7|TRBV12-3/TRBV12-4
ASSQDRVKQY
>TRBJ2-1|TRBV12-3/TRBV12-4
ASTQGRESYNEQF
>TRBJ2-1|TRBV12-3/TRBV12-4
ASTLGDEQF
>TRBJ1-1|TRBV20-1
SASNVEAF
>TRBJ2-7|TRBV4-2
ASSQVSSDLSYEQY
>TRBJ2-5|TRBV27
ASSLSEARGETQY
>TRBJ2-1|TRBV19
ASSTGDGRNEQF
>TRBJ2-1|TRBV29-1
SVVETRDTLHNEQF
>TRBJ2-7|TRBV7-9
ASSLPDRGRREQY
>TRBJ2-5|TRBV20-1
SARASGVETQY